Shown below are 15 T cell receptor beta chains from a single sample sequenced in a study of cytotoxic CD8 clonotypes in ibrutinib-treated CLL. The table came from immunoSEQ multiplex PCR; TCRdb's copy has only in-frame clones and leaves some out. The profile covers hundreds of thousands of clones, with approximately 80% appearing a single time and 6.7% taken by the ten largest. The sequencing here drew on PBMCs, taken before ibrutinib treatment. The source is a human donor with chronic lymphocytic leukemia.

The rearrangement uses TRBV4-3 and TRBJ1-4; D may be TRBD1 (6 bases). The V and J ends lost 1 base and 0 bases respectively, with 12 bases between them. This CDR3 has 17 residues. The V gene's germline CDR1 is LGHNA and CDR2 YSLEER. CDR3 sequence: CASSQAGHGATNEKLFF. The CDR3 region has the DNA TGCGCCAGCAGCCAAGCGGGACACGGTGCAACTAATGAAAAACTGTTTTTT.

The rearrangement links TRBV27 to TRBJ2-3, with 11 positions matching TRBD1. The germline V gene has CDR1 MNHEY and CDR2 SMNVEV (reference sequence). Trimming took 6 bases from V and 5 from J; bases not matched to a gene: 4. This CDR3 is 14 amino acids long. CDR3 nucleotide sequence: TGTGCCAGCAGGGACAGGGGGCGGCAAGATACGCAGTATTTT. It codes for CASRDRGRQDTQYF.

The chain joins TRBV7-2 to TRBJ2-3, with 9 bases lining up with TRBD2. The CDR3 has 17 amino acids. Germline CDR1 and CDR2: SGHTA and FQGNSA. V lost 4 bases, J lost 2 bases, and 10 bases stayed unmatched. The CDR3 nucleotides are TGTGCCAGCAGCTCAAGCGCGCTAGCGGGGATCACAGATACGCAGTATTTT. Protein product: CASSSSALAGITDTQYF. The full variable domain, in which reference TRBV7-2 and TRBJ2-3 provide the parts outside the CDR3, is GAGVSQSPSNKVTEKGKDVELRCDPISGHTALYWYRQSLGQGLEFLIYFQGNSAPDKSGLPSDRFSAERTGGSVSTLTIQRTQQEDSAVYLCASSSSALAGITDTQYFGPGTRLTVL.

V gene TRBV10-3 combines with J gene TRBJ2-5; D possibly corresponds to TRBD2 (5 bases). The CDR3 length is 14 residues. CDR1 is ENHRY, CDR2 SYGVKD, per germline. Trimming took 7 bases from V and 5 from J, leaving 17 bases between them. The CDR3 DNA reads TGTGCCATCAACGAACTAGGGTCCGGGGAGACCCAGTACTTC. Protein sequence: CAINELGSGETQYF.

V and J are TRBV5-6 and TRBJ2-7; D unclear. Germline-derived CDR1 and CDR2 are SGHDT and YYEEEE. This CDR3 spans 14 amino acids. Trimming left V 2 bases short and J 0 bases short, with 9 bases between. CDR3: CASSFYPLSYEQYF. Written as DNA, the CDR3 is TGTGCCAGCAGCTTTTACCCGCTCTCCTACGAGCAGTACTTC.

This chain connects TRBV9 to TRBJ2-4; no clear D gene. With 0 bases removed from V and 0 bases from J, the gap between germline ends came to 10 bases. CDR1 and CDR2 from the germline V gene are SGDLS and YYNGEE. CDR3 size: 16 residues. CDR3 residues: CASSVGAALAKNIQYF. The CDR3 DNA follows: TGTGCCAGCAGCGTAGGGGCTGCGTTAGCCAAAAACATTCAGTACTTC.

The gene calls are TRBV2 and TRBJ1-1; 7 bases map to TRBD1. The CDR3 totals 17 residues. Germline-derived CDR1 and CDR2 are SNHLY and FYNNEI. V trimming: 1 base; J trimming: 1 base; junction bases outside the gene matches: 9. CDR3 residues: CASSEVPGGGWNTEAFF. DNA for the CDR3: TGTGCCAGCAGTGAAGTTCCAGGGGGAGGTTGGAACACTGAAGCTTTCTTT.

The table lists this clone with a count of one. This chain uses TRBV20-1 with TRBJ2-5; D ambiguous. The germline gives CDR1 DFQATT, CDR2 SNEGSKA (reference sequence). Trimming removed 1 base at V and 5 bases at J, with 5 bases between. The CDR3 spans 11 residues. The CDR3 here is CSARGSETQYF. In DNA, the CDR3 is TGCAGTGCTAGAGGAAGTGAGACCCAGTACTTC.

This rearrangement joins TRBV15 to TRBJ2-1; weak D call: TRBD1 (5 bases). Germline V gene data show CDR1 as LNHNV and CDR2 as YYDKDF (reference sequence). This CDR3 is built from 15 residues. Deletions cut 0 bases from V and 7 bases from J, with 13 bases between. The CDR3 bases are TGTGCCACCAGCAGAGAGGGGCCCCGAAGAAATGAGCAGTTCTTC. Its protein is CATSREGPRRNEQFF.

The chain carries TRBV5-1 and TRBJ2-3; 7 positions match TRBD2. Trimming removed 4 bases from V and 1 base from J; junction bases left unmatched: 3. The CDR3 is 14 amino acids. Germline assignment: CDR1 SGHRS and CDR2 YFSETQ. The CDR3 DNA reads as TGCGCCAGCAGCATCACTAGCGGCACAGATACGCAGTATTTT. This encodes CASSITSGTDTQYF.

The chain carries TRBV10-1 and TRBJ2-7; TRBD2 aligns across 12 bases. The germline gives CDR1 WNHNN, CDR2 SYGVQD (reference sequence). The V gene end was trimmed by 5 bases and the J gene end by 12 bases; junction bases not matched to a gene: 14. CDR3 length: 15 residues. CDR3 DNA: TGCGCCAGCAGTCCGGGACTAGCGGGTGGCCCCGTCCCGTACTTC. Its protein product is CASSPGLAGGPVPYF.

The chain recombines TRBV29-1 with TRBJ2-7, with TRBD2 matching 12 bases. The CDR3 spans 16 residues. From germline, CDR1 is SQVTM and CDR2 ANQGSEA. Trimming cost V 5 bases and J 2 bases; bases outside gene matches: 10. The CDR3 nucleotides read TGCAGCGTTCGGTCATCTAGCGGGGGGGACGCCTACGAGCAGTACTTC. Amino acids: CSVRSSSGGDAYEQYF.

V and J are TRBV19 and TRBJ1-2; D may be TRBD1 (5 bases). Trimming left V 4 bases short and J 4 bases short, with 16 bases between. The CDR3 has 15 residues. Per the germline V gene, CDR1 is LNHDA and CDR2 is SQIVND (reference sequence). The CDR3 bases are TGTGCCAGTAGTACCGCCGGGACGGTAATCTATGGCTACACCTTC. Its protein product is CASSTAGTVIYGYTF.

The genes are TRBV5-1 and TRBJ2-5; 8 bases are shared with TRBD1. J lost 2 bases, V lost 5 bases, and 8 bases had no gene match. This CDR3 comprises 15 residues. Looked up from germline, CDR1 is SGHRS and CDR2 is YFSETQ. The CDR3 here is CASSWTGYWQETQYF. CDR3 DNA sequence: TGCGCCAGCAGTTGGACAGGGTACTGGCAAGAGACCCAGTACTTC.

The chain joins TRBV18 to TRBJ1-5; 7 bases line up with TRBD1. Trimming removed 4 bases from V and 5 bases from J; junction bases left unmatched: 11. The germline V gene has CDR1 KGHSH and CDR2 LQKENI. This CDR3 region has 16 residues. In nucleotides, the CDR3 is TGTGCCAGCTCACAAGCCGGGACAGTACACTATCAGCCCCAGCATTTT. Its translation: CASSQAGTVHYQPQHF.